One and the same sample provided the 21 T cell receptor beta chains below, sequenced in a study of blood T cell repertoires in COVID-19. Method: immunoSEQ multiplex PCR; TCRdb's copy keeps in-frame clones and lacks some. Among roughly 9,000 clones listed, around nine tenths were seen once. Sequencing was done on a sample of peripheral blood. The source of these receptors is a human donor in a cohort sampled during active COVID-19.

This sequence joins TRBV10-3 and TRBJ2-1; D is perhaps TRBD1 (6 bases). CDR1 is ENHRY, CDR2 SYGVKD, per germline. The ends were cut back, 3 bases at V and 6 bases at J, with 15 bases in the middle. The length of the CDR3 is 15 residues. The CDR3 region is CAISDERDIPNEQFF. The CDR3 DNA reads as TGTGCCATCAGTGACGAACGGGACATCCCCAATGAGCAGTTCTTC.

This chain uses TRBV28 with TRBJ1-1; D gene unclear. The ends were cut back, 7 bases at V and 1 base at J, with 13 bases in the middle. The V gene's germline CDR1 is MDHEN and CDR2 SYDVKM. This CDR3 contains 14 residues. CDR3: CASTVLVANTEAFF. As DNA, the CDR3 is TGTGCCAGCACCGTCCTCGTAGCGAACACTGAAGCTTTCTTT.

The gene calls are TRBV12-5 and TRBJ2-7; 12 bases line up with TRBD1. V was pared by 2 bases and J by 4 bases, with 15 bases of the junction left unmatched. The germline V gene encodes CDR1 LGHNT and CDR2 FRNRAP. There are 19 residues in the CDR3. The CDR3: CASGLLPSNPGQGAYEQYF. CDR3 sequence (DNA): TGTGCTAGTGGTTTGTTGCCTTCAAACCCGGGACAGGGGGCTTACGAGCAGTACTTC. Combining the CDR3 with reference TRBV12-5 and TRBJ2-7 gives the whole variable domain DARVTQTPRHKVTEMGQEVTMRCQPILGHNTVFWYRQTMMQGLELLAYFRNRAPLDDSGMPKDRFSAEMPDATLATLKIQPSEPRDSAVYFCASGLLPSNPGQGAYEQYFGPGTRLTVT.

V is TRBV11-2 and J is TRBJ1-4, with D hard to call. Germline-derived CDR1 and CDR2 are SGHAT and FQNNGV. Trimming pared 7 bases from V and 8 bases from J, leaving 20 bases between. This CDR3 region has 15 residues. Written as DNA, the CDR3 is TGTGCCAGCAACCACGTAGGAGGGATAGGGGAAAAACTGTTTTTT. Translating gives CASNHVGGIGEKLFF.

The rearrangement joins TRBV29-1 to TRBJ2-4, with TRBD1 matching 7 bases. Germline trimming cut 6 bases from V and 0 bases from J; bases unmatched to any gene: 11. Per the germline V gene, CDR1 is SQVTM and CDR2 is ANQGSEA. The CDR3 runs to 16 residues. Here the CDR3 DNA reads TGCAGCGTCTGGGGCCGACAGGGCCGAGCCAAAAACATTCAGTACTTC. Its protein product is CSVWGRQGRAKNIQYF.

The rearrangement uses TRBV5-6 and TRBJ2-7, with 8 bases fitting TRBD1. The CDR3 has 15 amino acids. V lost 1 base, J lost 2 bases, and 5 bases stayed unmatched. Germline lookup yields CDR1 SGHDT and CDR2 YYEEEE. The CDR3 loop is CASSLTDRATYEQYF. Here the CDR3 DNA reads TGTGCCAGCAGCTTGACGGACAGGGCCACCTACGAGCAGTACTTC.

The chain carries TRBV4-1 and TRBJ1-2; D is ambiguous. Trimming left V 0 bases short and J 8 bases short, with 19 bases between. The germline gives CDR1 MGHRA, CDR2 YSYEKL. The CDR3 has 16 residues. CDR3 amino acids: CASSQDLGSLHSGYTF. Written as DNA, the CDR3 is TGCGCCAGCAGCCAAGACCTCGGGAGCCTACATAGCGGCTACACCTTC.

This chain links TRBV11-3 with TRBJ2-7; no clear D gene. V was trimmed by 8 bases and J by 3 bases, leaving 14 bases between them. The CDR3 contains 13 residues. Germline V gene lookup returns CDR1 SGHNT and CDR2 YENEEA. DNA for the CDR3: TGTGCCAGCTCCAACGCCCAGGACTACGAGCAGTACTTC. Its protein is CASSNAQDYEQYF.

The chain couples TRBV19 to TRBJ2-7, with D maybe TRBD2 (6 bases). Germline values: CDR1 LNHDA, CDR2 SQIVND (reference sequence). The CDR3 totals 16 residues. Trimming pared 5 bases from V and 2 bases from J, leaving 19 bases between. CDR3 sequence reads: CASSHGRAGLTYEQYF. The CDR3 nucleotides are TGTGCCAGTAGTCACGGCCGGGCGGGATTAACCTACGAGCAGTACTTC.

The J gene is TRBJ2-2, the V gene TRBV5-1; 8 positions match TRBD1. The CDR3 loop spans 14 amino acids. V dropped 4 bases and J dropped 6; count of bases not matched to a gene: 5. Germline CDR1 reads SGHRS; CDR2 reads YFSETQ. The CDR3 is CASSPDREAGELFF. The DNA of the CDR3 is TGCGCCAGCAGCCCGGACAGGGAGGCCGGGGAGCTGTTTTTT. Variable domain in full (rest from reference TRBV5-1 and TRBJ2-2): KAGVTQTPRYLIKTRGQQVTLSCSPISGHRSVSWYQQTPGQGLQFLFEYFSETQRNKGNFPGRFSGRQFSNSRSEMNVSTLELGDSALYLCASSPDREAGELFFGEGSRLTVL.

The chain recombines TRBV19 with TRBJ1-4; D remains unclear. The CDR3 has 16 amino acids. Germline CDR1 LNHDA, CDR2 SQIVND (reference sequence). Trimming removed 3 bases at V and 0 bases at J, with 11 bases between. In DNA form, the CDR3 reads TGTGCCAGTAGTATCGGACTAACTGCAACTAATGAAAAACTGTTTTTT. The encoded protein is CASSIGLTATNEKLFF.

The V call is TRBV10-3, the J call TRBJ2-1; 10 nucleotides match TRBD2. This CDR3 is 14 amino acids long. V shed 4 bases and J 10 bases; nucleotides not matched to a gene: 7. The germline CDR1 and CDR2 sequences are ENHRY and SYGVKD. The CDR3 is CAISGTSGTSEQFF. DNA of the CDR3: TGTGCCATCAGTGGAACTAGCGGGACGAGCGAGCAGTTCTTC.

There are a few counts of this clone. The rearrangement joins TRBV28 to TRBJ2-7; 7 bases fit TRBD2. CDR3 length equals 14 residues. Per the germline V gene, CDR1 is MDHEN and CDR2 is SYDVKM. The V and J ends lost 2 bases and 3 bases, in that order; junction bases with no gene match: 4. As DNA, the CDR3 is TGTGCCAGCAGTTTACTAGCGGCTTACTACGAGCAGTACTTC. Translating it yields CASSLLAAYYEQYF.

The chain recombines TRBV7-9 with TRBJ2-7, with 10 bases matching TRBD2. This CDR3 is built from 18 residues. Germline V gene data show CDR1 as SEHNR and CDR2 as FQNEAQ (reference sequence). V shed 1 base, J shed 0 bases, and the junction held 9 bases outside the gene matches. As DNA, the CDR3 is TGTGCCAGCAGCTTAGATAGCGGGAGGTCATTAAGCTCCTACGAGCAGTACTTC. This sequence encodes CASSLDSGRSLSSYEQYF.

The chain carries TRBV6-1 and TRBJ2-1; 7 bases are a match to TRBD1. Germline-derived CDR1 and CDR2 are MNHNS and SASEGT. CDR3 length equals 16 residues. The V gene end was trimmed by 2 bases and the J gene end by 0 bases; junction bases not matched to a gene: 4. CDR3 sequence (DNA): TGTGCCAGCAGTGAATTGGGACAGAGCTCCTACAATGAGCAGTTCTTC. Translation: CASSELGQSSYNEQFF.

This clone occurred a few times. The V and J genes are TRBV29-1 and TRBJ2-5; 8 positions match TRBD2. The V gene's germline CDR1 is SQVTM and CDR2 ANQGSEA. V gave up 3 bases and J gave up 1 base; unmatched junction bases: 13. The CDR3 consists of 17 residues. The CDR3 sequence: CSVDGLAGGPTQETQYF. DNA for the CDR3: TGCAGCGTTGATGGTCTGGCGGGAGGCCCTACCCAAGAGACCCAGTACTTC.

V and J are TRBV7-9 and TRBJ2-3; TRBD2 agrees at 11 bases. The CDR3 covers 18 residues. V trimming: 5 bases; J trimming: 3 bases; junction bases outside the gene matches: 13. Germline V gene lookup returns CDR1 SEHNR and CDR2 FQNEAQ (reference sequence). CDR3 amino acids: CASSKSRVTSGVTDTQYF. DNA for the CDR3: TGTGCCAGCAGCAAAAGTCGGGTGACTAGCGGGGTTACAGATACGCAGTATTTT.

The chain carries TRBV15 and TRBJ2-7; tentative D call: TRBD1 (5 bases). V was cut by 6 bases and J by 5 bases, with 20 bases left in between. Germline V gene data show CDR1 as LNHNV and CDR2 as YYDKDF (reference sequence). The CDR3 consists of 15 residues. The CDR3 spells CATRDPVGVGNEQYF. CDR3 bases: TGTGCCACCAGAGACCCAGTAGGGGTGGGCAACGAGCAGTACTTC.

This rearrangement joins TRBV7-6 to TRBJ2-2; 7 positions agree with TRBD2. The CDR3 contains 16 residues. The germline V gene has CDR1 SGHVS and CDR2 FNYEAQ. V lost 2 bases and J lost 0; bases outside the gene matches: 3. The chain's CDR3 is CASSLSSGTNTGELFF. Written as DNA, the CDR3 is TGTGCCAGCAGCTTATCTAGCGGAACGAACACCGGGGAGCTGTTTTTT.

This chain uses TRBV10-2 with TRBJ2-3, with a weak D call TRBD2 (6 bases). CDR1 is WSHSY, CDR2 SAAADI, per germline. This CDR3 has 13 amino acids. Trimming shortened V by 8 bases and J by 4 bases, and 13 bases separated the two germline ends. Written as DNA, the CDR3 is TGCGCCAGCGGGCCTAGGAGGGCAGATACGCAGTATTTT. Residues: CASGPRRADTQYF.

The chain carries TRBV11-2 and TRBJ2-2, with 8 bases identical to TRBD1. The CDR3 consists of 19 residues. The V gene end was trimmed by 1 base and the J gene end by 0 bases; junction bases not matched to a gene: 10. Germline values: CDR1 SGHAT, CDR2 FQNNGV. DNA of the CDR3: TGTGCCAGCAGCTTAGTGACAGGGGTACCTTTCGCGAACACCGGGGAGCTGTTTTTT. Translation: CASSLVTGVPFANTGELFF.